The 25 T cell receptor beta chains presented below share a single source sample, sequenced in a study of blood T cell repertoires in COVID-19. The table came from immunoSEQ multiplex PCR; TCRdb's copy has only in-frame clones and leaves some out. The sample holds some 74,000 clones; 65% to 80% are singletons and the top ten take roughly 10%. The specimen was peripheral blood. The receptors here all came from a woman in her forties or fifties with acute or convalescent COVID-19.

The CDR3 reads CASSRTGGAGQPQHF. DNA of the CDR3: TGTGCCAGCAGCCGAACGGGGGGTGCTGGCCAGCCCCAGCATTTT. The chain couples TRBV3-1 (or the pseudogene TRBV3-2) to TRBJ1-5; D is possibly TRBD1 (5 bases). Germline V gene lookup returns CDR1 LGHDT and CDR2 YNNKEL (reference sequence). V was cut by 4 bases and J by 7 bases, with 17 bases left in between. The CDR3 runs 15 residues.

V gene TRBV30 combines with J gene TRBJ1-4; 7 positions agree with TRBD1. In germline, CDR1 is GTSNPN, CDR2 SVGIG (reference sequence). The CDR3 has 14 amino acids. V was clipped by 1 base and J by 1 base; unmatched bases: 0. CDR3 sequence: CAWSGQGTNEKLFF. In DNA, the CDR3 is TGTGCCTGGAGTGGACAGGGAACTAATGAAAAACTGTTTTTT.

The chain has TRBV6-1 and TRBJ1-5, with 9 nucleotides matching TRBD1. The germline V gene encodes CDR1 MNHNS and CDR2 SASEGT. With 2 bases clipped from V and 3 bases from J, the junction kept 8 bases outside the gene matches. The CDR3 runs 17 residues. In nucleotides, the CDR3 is TGTGCCAGCAGTGAATTCACAGGGGGCGCCTCCAATCAGCCCCAGCATTTT. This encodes CASSEFTGGASNQPQHF.

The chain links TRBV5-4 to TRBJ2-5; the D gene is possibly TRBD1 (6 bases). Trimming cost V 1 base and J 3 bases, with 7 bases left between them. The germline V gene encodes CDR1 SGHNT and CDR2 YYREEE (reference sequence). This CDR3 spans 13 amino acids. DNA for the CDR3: TGTGCCAGCAGCTTGCGACAGGAAGAGACCCAGTACTTC. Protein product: CASSLRQEETQYF.

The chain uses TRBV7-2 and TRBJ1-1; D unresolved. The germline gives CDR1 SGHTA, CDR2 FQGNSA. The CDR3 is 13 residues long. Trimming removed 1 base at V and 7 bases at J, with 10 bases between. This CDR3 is CASSLGAGYEAFF. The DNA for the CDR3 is TGTGCCAGCAGCTTAGGGGCAGGCTATGAAGCTTTCTTT. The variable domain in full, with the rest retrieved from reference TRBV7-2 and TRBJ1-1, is GAGVSQSPSNKVTEKGKDVELRCDPISGHTALYWYRQSLGQGLEFLIYFQGNSAPDKSGLPSDRFSAERTGGSVSTLTIQRTQQEDSAVYLCASSLGAGYEAFFGQGTRLTVV.

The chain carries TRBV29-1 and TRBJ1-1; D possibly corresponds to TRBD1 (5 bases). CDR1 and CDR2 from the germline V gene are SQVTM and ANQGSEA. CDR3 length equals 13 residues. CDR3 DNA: TGCATCGGCTTTGGAGGGGAGTGGTCTGAAGCTTTCTTT. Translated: CIGFGGEWSEAFF.

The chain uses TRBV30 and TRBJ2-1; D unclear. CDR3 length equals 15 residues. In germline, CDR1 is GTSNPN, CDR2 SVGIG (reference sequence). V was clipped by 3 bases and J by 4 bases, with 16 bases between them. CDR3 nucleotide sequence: TGTGCCTGGAGCCGTCGTGGAGCTCAATACAATGAGCAGTTCTTC. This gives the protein CAWSRRGAQYNEQFF.

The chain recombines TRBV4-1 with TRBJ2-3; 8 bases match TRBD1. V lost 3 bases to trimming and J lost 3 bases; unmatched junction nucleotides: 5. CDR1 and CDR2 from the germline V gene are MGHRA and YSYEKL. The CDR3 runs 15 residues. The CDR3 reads CASSHDRGLTDTQYF. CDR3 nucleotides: TGCGCCAGCAGCCATGACAGGGGTTTAACAGATACGCAGTATTTT.

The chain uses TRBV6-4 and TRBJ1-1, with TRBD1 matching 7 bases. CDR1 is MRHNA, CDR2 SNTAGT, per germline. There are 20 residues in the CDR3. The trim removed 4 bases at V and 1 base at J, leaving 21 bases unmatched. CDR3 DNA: TGTGCCAGCAGTGTCACACCCCTGACAGGGCGGCCTTTTCCGAACACTGAAGCTTTCTTT. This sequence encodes CASSVTPLTGRPFPNTEAFF.

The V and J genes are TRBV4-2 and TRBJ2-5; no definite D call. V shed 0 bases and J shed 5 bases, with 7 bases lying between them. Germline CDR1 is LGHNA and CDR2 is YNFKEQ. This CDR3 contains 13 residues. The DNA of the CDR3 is TGTGCCAGCAGCCAAGATGTCCGGGAGACCCAGTACTTC. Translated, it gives CASSQDVRETQYF.

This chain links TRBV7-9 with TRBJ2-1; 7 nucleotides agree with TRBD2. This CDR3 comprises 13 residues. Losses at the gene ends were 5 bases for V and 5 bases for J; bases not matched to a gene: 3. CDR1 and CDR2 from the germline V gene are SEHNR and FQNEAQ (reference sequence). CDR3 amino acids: CASSASGNNEQFF. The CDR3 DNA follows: TGTGCCAGCAGCGCCAGCGGGAACAATGAGCAGTTCTTC.

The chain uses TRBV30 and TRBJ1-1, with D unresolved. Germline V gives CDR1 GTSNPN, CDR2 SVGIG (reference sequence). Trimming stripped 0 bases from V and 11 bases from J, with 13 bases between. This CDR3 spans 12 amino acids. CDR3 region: CAWSVPSPGAFF. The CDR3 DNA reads TGTGCCTGGAGTGTCCCCTCGCCGGGGGCTTTCTTT.

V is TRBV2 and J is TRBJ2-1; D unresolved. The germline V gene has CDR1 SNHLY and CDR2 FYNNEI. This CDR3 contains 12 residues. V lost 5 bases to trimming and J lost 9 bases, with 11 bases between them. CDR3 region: CASSPRFFEQFF. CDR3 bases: TGTGCCAGCAGTCCTAGATTCTTTGAGCAGTTCTTC.

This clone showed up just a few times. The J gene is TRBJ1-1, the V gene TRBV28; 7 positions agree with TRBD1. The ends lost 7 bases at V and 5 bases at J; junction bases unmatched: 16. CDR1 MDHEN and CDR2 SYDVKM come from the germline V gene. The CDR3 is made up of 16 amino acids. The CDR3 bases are TGTGCCAGCACCACCTCAGCGGAACAGGGGATTACTGAAGCTTTCTTT. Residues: CASTTSAEQGITEAFF.

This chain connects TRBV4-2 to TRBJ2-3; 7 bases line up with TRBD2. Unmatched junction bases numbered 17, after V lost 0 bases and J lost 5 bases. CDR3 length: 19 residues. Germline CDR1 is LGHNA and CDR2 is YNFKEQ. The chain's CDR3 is CASSQDNWLGAGGRDTQYF. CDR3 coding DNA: TGTGCCAGCAGCCAAGATAATTGGCTCGGAGCGGGCGGGAGAGATACGCAGTATTTT.

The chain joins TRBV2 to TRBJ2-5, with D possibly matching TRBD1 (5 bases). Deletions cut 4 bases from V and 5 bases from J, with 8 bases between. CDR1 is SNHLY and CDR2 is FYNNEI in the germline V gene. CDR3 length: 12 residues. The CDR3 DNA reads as TGTGCCAGCAGTGGACAGACGGAGACCCAGTACTTC. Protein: CASSGQTETQYF. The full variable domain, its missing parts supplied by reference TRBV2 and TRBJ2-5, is EPEVTQTPSHQVTQMGQEVILRCVPISNHLYFYWYRQILGQKVEFLVSFYNNEISEKSEIFDDQFSVERPDGSNFTLKIRSTKLEDSAMYFCASSGQTETQYFGPGTRLLVL.

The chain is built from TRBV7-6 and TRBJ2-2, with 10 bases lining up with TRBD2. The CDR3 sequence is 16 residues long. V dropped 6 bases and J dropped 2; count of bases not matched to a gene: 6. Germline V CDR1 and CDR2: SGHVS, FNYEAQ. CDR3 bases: TGTGCCAGCAGACCTAGGACTAGCGGAAACACCGGGGAGCTGTTTTTT. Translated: CASRPRTSGNTGELFF.

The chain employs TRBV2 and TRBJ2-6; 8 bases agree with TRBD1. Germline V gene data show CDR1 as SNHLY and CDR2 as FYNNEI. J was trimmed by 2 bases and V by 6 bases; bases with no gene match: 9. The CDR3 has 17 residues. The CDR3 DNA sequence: TGTGCCAGCAGCCGAATTACAGGGGGTGCTGGGGCCAACGTCCTGACTTTC. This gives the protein CASSRITGGAGANVLTF.

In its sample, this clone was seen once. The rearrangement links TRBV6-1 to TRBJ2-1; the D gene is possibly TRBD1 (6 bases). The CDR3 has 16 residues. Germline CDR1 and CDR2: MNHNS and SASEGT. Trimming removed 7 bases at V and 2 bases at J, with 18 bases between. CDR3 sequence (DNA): TGTGCCAGCACCGAAGCACAGGGCAGGACCTACAATGAGCAGTTCTTC. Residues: CASTEAQGRTYNEQFF.

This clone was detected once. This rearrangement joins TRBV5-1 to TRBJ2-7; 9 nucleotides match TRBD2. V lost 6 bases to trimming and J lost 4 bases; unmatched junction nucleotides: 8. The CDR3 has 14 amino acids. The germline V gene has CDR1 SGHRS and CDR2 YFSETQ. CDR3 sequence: CASMRDSGGYEQYF. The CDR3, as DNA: TGCGCCAGCATGAGAGATAGCGGGGGTTACGAGCAGTACTTC.

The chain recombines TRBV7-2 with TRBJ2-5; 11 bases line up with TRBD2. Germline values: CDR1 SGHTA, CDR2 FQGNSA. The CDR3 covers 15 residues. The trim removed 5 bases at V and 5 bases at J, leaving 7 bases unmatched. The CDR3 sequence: CASSRAGTSGETQYF. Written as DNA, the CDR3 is TGTGCCAGCAGCCGCGCCGGGACTAGCGGTGAGACCCAGTACTTC. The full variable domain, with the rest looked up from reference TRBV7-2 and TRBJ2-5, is GAGVSQSPSNKVTEKGKDVELRCDPISGHTALYWYRQSLGQGLEFLIYFQGNSAPDKSGLPSDRFSAERTGGSVSTLTIQRTQQEDSAVYLCASSRAGTSGETQYFGPGTRLLVL.

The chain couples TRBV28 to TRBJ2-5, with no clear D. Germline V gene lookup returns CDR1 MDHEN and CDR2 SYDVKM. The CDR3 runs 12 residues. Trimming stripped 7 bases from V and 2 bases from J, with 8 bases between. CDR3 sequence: CASNRQQETQYF. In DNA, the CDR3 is TGTGCCAGCAACCGACAACAAGAGACCCAGTACTTC.

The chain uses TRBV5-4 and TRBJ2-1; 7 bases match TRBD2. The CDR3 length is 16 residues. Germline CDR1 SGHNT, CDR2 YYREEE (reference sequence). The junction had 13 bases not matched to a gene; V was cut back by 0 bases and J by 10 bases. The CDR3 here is CASSLAREGPKGEQFF. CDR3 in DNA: TGTGCCAGCAGCTTGGCTAGGGAGGGGCCCAAGGGCGAGCAGTTCTTC.

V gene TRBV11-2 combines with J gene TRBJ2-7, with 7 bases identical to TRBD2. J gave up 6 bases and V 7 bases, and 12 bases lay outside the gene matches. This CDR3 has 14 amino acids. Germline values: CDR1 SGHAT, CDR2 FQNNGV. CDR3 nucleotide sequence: TGTGCCAGCACTAGAGGGGCGGGAGTAAGCGAGCAGTACTTC. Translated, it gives CASTRGAGVSEQYF.

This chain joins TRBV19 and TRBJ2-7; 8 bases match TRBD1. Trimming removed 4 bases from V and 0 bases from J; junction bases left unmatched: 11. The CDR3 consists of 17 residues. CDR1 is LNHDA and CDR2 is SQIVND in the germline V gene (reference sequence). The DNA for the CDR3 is TGTGCCAGTAGTAGAAAAGTCAGGGGGCTTTCCTCCTACGAGCAGTACTTC. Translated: CASSRKVRGLSSYEQYF. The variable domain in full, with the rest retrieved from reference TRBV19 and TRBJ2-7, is DGGITQSPKYLFRKEGQNVTLSCEQNLNHDAMYWYRQDPGQGLRLIYYSQIVNDFQKGDIAEGYSVSREKKESFPLTVTSAQKNPTAFYLCASSRKVRGLSSYEQYFGPGTRLTVT.